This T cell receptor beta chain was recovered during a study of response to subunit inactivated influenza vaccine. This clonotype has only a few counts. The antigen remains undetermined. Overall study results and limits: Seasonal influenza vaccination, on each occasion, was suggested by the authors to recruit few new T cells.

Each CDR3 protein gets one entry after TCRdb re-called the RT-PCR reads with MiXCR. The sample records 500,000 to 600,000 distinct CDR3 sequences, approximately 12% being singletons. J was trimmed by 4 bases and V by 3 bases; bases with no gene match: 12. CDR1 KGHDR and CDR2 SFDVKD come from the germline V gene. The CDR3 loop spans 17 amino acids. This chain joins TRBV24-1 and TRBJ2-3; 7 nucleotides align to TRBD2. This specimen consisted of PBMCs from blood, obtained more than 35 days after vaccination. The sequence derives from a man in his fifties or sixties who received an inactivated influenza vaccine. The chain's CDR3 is CATSDARPGGRADTQYF. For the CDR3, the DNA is TGTGCCACCAGTGATGCCCGGCCGGGAGGAAGGGCAGATACGCAGTATTTT.